One sample yielded the 13 T cell receptor beta chains listed below, sequenced in a study of blood T cells in healthy people across ages. With a J-beta primer mix and a sample-barcoded 5' primer, a second PCR ran about 7 to 11 cycles. TCRdb used MiXCR to reprocess the 5' RACE reads, holding one entry per CDR3 protein. The sample has about 1.5 million distinct CDR3 sequences, approximately 43% seen once. The sequenced sample was blood. These receptors were obtained from a woman between 18 and 29 years old in good health.

The V call is TRBV7-9, the J call TRBJ1-2, with D possibly TRBD1 on 6 matching bases. This CDR3 comprises 15 residues. Germline loops: CDR1 SEHNR, CDR2 FQNEAQ (reference sequence). Trimming pared 5 bases from V and 0 bases from J, leaving 13 bases between. In DNA form, the CDR3 reads TGTGCCAGCAGCCCGGGGACACGGACTAACTATGGCTACACCTTC. Its translation: CASSPGTRTNYGYTF.

This rearrangement joins TRBV10-3 to TRBJ1-3; no clear D. CDR1 is ENHRY and CDR2 is SYGVKD in the germline V gene. Trimming took off 10 bases at V and 1 base at J, with 8 bases between the two ends. The CDR3 extends over 12 amino acids. Written as DNA, the CDR3 is TGTGCCACCCGGGGATCTGGAAACACCATATATTTT. It specifies CATRGSGNTIYF.

The chain couples TRBV27 to TRBJ1-5; D is uncertain. V dropped 2 bases and J dropped 4 bases, with 12 bases sitting between them. This CDR3 region has 15 residues. The germline V gene encodes CDR1 MNHEY and CDR2 SMNVEV (reference sequence). This CDR3 is CASSLTVDSNQPQHF. The CDR3, as DNA: TGTGCCAGCAGTTTAACCGTAGACTCGAATCAGCCCCAGCATTTT.

The CDR3 sequence is CASSQVGWSPEAFF. CDR3 sequence (DNA): TGCGCCAGCAGCCAAGTAGGCTGGAGCCCTGAAGCTTTCTTT. The gene calls are TRBV4-3 and TRBJ1-1, with D unclear. V dropped 1 base and J dropped 6 bases, with 12 bases sitting between them. The CDR3 has 14 amino acids. The germline V gene has CDR1 LGHNA and CDR2 YSLEER.

The rearrangement joins TRBV7-3 to TRBJ2-3, with 7 positions matching TRBD1. The J segment lost 2 bases and the V segment lost 2 bases, leaving 4 bases of the junction unmatched. Germline loops: CDR1 SGHTA, CDR2 FQGTGA. CDR3 size: 15 residues. For the CDR3, the DNA is TGTGCCAGCAGCTTAGACAGGGATTACACAGATACGCAGTATTTT. Protein: CASSLDRDYTDTQYF. Using reference TRBV7-3 and TRBJ2-3 for the parts outside the CDR3, the full variable domain is GAGVSQTPSNKVTEKGKYVELRCDPISGHTALYWYRQSLGQGPEFLIYFQGTGAADDSGLPNDRFFAVRPEGSVSTLKIQRTERGDSAVYLCASSLDRDYTDTQYFGPGTRLTVL.

The chain couples TRBV2 to TRBJ2-7; D not certain. Judging by the DNA end, TRBJ2-5 fits better; the J call may be wrong. CDR1 is SNHLY and CDR2 is FYNNEI in the germline V gene. This CDR3 comprises 13 residues. In nucleotides, the CDR3 is TGTGCCAGCAGTGTTTTCGAGAAAGAGACCCAGTACTTC. It codes for CASSVFEKETQYF.

The genes are TRBV6-2 or TRBV6-3 and TRBJ2-7, with no clear D. The CDR3 loop spans 14 amino acids. The germline CDR1 and CDR2 sequences are MNHEY and SVGEGT. Deletions cut 0 bases from V and 6 bases from J, with 12 bases between. CDR3 region: CASSYSGQAGEQYF. The CDR3 DNA is TGTGCCAGCAGTTACTCTGGCCAGGCCGGCGAGCAGTACTTC.

This clonotype was seen ten or more times. The CDR3 DNA sequence: TGTGCCAGCAGCTTGGACAACTACAATGAGCAGTTCTTC. The encoded protein is CASSLDNYNEQFF. The rearrangement links TRBV7-9 to TRBJ2-1, with TRBD1 as a possible D gene (5 bases). The germline V and J ends were trimmed by 3 bases and 3 bases, with 6 bases remaining between them. Germline lookup yields CDR1 SEHNR and CDR2 FQNEAQ (reference sequence). This CDR3 has 13 amino acids.

V and J are TRBV15 and TRBJ2-1, with 10 nucleotides matching TRBD1. J was trimmed by 0 bases and V by 2 bases; bases with no gene match: 1. Germline V CDR1 and CDR2: LNHNV, YYDKDF (reference sequence). The CDR3 is 16 amino acids. DNA for the CDR3: TGTGCCACCAGCAGAAGGACAGGGGGCTCCTACAATGAGCAGTTCTTC. Protein product: CATSRRTGGSYNEQFF.

This clonotype was counted ten times or more. The V and J genes are TRBV9 and TRBJ1-2; 10 bases line up with TRBD1. Trimming removed 2 bases from V and 8 bases from J; junction bases left unmatched: 6. CDR3 length: 14 residues. The germline CDR1 and CDR2 sequences are SGDLS and YYNGEE. Written as DNA, the CDR3 is TGTGCCAGCAGCGTGGGGACAGGGGATTGCGGCTACACCTTC. Protein: CASSVGTGDCGYTF. The entire variable domain, with the rest obtained from reference TRBV9 and TRBJ1-2, is as follows: DSGVTQTPKHLITATGQRVTLRCSPRSGDLSVYWYQQSLDQGLQFLIQYYNGEERAKGNILERFSAQQFPDLHSELNLSSLELGDSALYFCASSVGTGDCGYTFGSGTRLTVV.

This chain links TRBV30 with TRBJ1-5; possibly TRBD1 for D (5 bases). This CDR3 spans 13 amino acids. Per germline, CDR1 GTSNPN and CDR2 SVGIG (reference sequence). Trimming pared 0 bases from V and 7 bases from J, leaving 10 bases between. CDR3 DNA: TGTGCCTGGAGTGTTCAGGGAGGGCAGCCCCAGCATTTT. Translated, it gives CAWSVQGGQPQHF.

With regard to this clonotype: Germline and junction disagree at one end, which may indicate a read error. The chain is built from TRBV20-1 and TRBJ2-1; 8 positions agree with TRBD1. The germline gives CDR1 DFQATT, CDR2 SNEGSKA (reference sequence). The CDR3 length is 15 residues. The CDR3 DNA is TGCAGTGCTACAAGACAGGGGAGCTCCTACAATAAGCAGTTCTTC. Protein: CSATRQGSSYNKQFF.

This clonotype was recorded a few times. This chain uses TRBV2 with TRBJ1-2; 7 bases map to TRBD1. The ends lost 2 bases at V and 8 bases at J; junction bases unmatched: 8. Germline CDR1 reads SNHLY; CDR2 reads FYNNEI. The CDR3 totals 14 residues. The CDR3: CASSESQGRIGYTF. The CDR3 nucleotides read TGTGCCAGCAGTGAATCACAGGGGAGGATCGGCTACACCTTC.